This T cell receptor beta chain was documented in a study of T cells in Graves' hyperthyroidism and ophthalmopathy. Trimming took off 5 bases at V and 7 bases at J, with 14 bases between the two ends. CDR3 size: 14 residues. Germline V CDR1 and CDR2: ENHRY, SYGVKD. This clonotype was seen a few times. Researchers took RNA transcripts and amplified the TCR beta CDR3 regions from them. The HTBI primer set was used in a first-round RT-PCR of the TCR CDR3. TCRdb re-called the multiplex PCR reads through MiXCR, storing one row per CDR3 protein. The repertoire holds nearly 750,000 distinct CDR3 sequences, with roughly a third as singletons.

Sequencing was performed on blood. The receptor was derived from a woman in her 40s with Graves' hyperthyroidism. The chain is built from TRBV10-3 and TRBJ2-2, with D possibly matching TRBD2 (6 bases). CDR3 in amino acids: CAISRGGGDGELFF. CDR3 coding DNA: TGTGCCATCAGTAGAGGTGGCGGGGACGGGGAGCTGTTTTTT.